This T cell receptor (beta chain) is drawn from a study of shared clonotypes between healthy human individuals. Trimming shortened V by 0 bases and J by 1 base, and 8 bases separated the two germline ends. CDR1 and CDR2 from the germline V gene are SGHTS and YDEGEE. The CDR3 contains 14 residues. CD8 cells regarded as naive lacked CD45RO, were positively chosen for CCR7, and omitted terminally differentiated effector memory CD45RA+ cells. Study observations and caveats: Clonotypes shared by all four sorted-subset donors had higher generation probabilities than non-shared clonotypes. Sharing across four donors was highest in naive CD4 (around 5%) and lowest in memory CD8 (roughly 0.4%).

At deep level, the assay was performed. Per the original methods: Owing to the provision of junction-only sequences devoid of quality scores by immunoSEQ, filtering differed. Here immunoSEQ multiplex PCR was the method, and the copy in TCRdb shows in-frame clones only, minus some. The D gene and trimming were derived from the DNA, and the V and J assignments and clone size from that table. Among around 2.1 million clones listed, about 92% were seen once. With regard to this clone: The antigen is not known.

The sample taken for sequencing was naive CD8+ T cells from PBMCs. The clonotype was recovered from a man younger than 30 in good health. Some clones in this sample may be carry-over from other donors' samples. V gene TRBV5-8 combines with J gene TRBJ2-7, with D tentatively TRBD1 (5 bases). CDR3 region: CASSLDQGSYEQYF. The CDR3 region has the DNA TGTGCCAGCAGCTTGGACCAGGGTTCCTACGAGCAGTACTTC. The full variable domain, its missing parts supplied by reference TRBV5-8 and TRBJ2-7, is EAGVTQSPTHLIKTRGQQATLRCSPISGHTSVYWYQQALGLGLQFLLWYDEGEERNRGNFPPRFSGRQFPNYSSELNVNALELEDSALYLCASSLDQGSYEQYFGPGTRLTVT.